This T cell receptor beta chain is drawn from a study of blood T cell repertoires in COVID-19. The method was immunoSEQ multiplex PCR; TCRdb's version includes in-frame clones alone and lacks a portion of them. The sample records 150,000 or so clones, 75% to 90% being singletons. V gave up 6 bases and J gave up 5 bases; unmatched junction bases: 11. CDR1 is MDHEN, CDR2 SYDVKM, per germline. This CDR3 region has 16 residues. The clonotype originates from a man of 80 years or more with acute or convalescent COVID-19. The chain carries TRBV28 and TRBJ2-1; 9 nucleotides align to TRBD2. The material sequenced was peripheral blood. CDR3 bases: TGTGCCAGCAGCTCGGTGGCTAGCGGGGCGCACAATGAGCAGTTCTTC. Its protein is CASSSVASGAHNEQFF.